The source of this TCR beta chain is a study of blood T cell repertoires in COVID-19. Germline loops: CDR1 LGHDT, CDR2 YNNKEL (reference sequence). The J segment lost 3 bases and the V segment lost 1 base, leaving 3 bases of the junction unmatched. The CDR3 length is 14 residues. Authors' methods: The assay estimated nucleated cells by amplifying reference gene primers. Clones were sequenced by immunoSEQ multiplex PCR, and TCRdb holds only the in-frame ones, with some missing. V and J calls and clone size follow that table, whereas D and trimming were derived from the DNA. Of about 50,000 clones detected, around 88% appear once; the ten largest clones hold approximately 6.1%.

The sequence was collected from a woman aged 80 or over with acute or convalescent COVID-19. Sequencing was done on a sample of peripheral blood. The V and J genes are TRBV3-1 (or the pseudogene TRBV3-2) and TRBJ2-7, with TRBD1 matching 7 bases. CDR3 bases: TGTGCCAGCAGCCAAGTGGCAGGGGGCTACGAGCAGTACTTC. This gives the protein CASSQVAGGYEQYF.